Sequencing of this T cell receptor beta chain was carried out in a study of T-cell reconstitution after alpha-beta-depleted transplantation in children (dated by TCRdb to the mid-2010s). Regarding the study in general: Using TCR repertoire profiling, the study quantitatively followed how T-cell immune reconstitution unfolded in children after TCRalphabeta/CD19-depleted allogeneic hematopoietic cell transplantation.

Library preparation was by PCR. These reads were obtained on an Illumina HiSeq 2500. Molecular barcoding was employed in the preparation of TCR libraries, with unique molecular identifiers being used to normalize TCRbeta repertoire quantification. TCRdb ran its own pipeline on the public reads, namely fastp trimming at Q25 and MiXCR clone calling, and kept in-frame beta chains. Identical CDR3 protein sequences are pooled into one entry, listed with their most common genes and DNA. This sample lists hundreds of thousands of distinct CDR3 sequences; roughly 14% were detected once. The ten largest clonotypes hold approximately 0.8% of the sample. Its CDR3 holds 14 amino acids, cysteine through phenylalanine. The kept DNA is CDR3 alone, 42 bases in frame from the first base. V lost 1 base and J lost 11 bases; the stretch between them is 12 bases long. Via the germline V gene, CDR1 is SNHLY and CDR2 FYNNEI.

The paper's findings and limits, for the study overall: Over the following months the frequencies of hyperexpanded clones went down, and after one year T-cell counts and TCRbeta diversity were mostly credited to newly produced T cells. The apparently early alphabetaT-cell count recovery about two months after transplant was reportedly dependent on only several hundred rapidly expanded clones derived from non-depleted graft cells. In some patients, high TCRbeta diversity at day 60 was attributed to recipient T cells and intrathymic progenitors that had survived conditioning.

The treatment or condition label, as the study defines it: allogeneic hematopoietic cell transplantation with graft depleted of TCRalphabeta T cells and CD19 B cells. Transplant recipients were children who received TCRalphabeta/CD19-depleted allogeneic hematopoietic cell grafts. For this clonotype: Its antigen is unknown. No qualities accompany the bases; no much larger clone lies one base away.

The TCR comes from a girl aged 2-10 years with congenital amegakaryocytic thrombocytopenia, due to receive a stem cell transplant. Material: PBMCs, obtained before TCRalphabeta/CD19-depleted stem cell transplant. The sequence is built from TRBV2 and TRBJ1-6; a tentative D call is TRBD1 (6 bases match). The DNA is TGTGCCAGCAGTGAAGGGAGGGGGTTAACACCCCTCCACTTT. It encodes CASSEGRGLTPLHF.